These 10 T cell receptor beta chains were sequenced from one sample in a study of OX40 agonist ivuxolimab in advanced cancers. TCRdb's table, derived via immunoSEQ multiplex PCR, lists solely in-frame clones and lacks some. Of roughly 120,000 clones in the sample, just under 95% are singletons; the top ten hold 0.65% to 0.9%. The sequenced sample was CD4+ or CD8+ T cells sorted from blood, obtained in a trial of the OX40 agonist ivuxolimab. Every receptor here comes from an adult with an advanced solid tumor such as melanoma, head and neck, liver or kidney cancer.

The rearrangement links TRBV2 to TRBJ2-1; 8 nucleotides match TRBD2. The V segment lost 6 bases and the J segment 5 bases; nucleotides outside the gene matches: 9. CDR1 and CDR2 (germline): SNHLY, FYNNEI. The CDR3 is 15 residues long. CDR3 bases: TGTGCCAGCAGCCCTTCGGGAGGGCTAAACAATGAGCAGTTCTTC. Encoded protein: CASSPSGGLNNEQFF.

The V call is TRBV7-3, the J call TRBJ2-1, with TRBD2 matching 8 bases. This CDR3 has 17 amino acids. CDR1 and CDR2 (germline): SGHTA, FQGTGA. With 5 bases clipped from V and 9 bases from J, the junction kept 18 bases outside the gene matches. The CDR3 sequence is CASSAAPGTSVIGEQFF. The DNA of the CDR3 is TGTGCCAGCAGCGCCGCCCCCGGGACTAGTGTGATCGGTGAGCAGTTCTTC.

This chain joins TRBV6-5 and TRBJ1-5, with D perhaps TRBD1 (5 bases). The CDR3 contains 14 residues. Germline CDR1 MNHEY, CDR2 SVGAGI. V shed 7 bases and J shed 5 bases, with 15 bases lying between them. The CDR3 DNA sequence: TGTGCCAGCAAAACGACGGGGGACTATCAGCCCCAGCATTTT. This translates into CASKTTGDYQPQHF.

This clone is a singleton in its sample. The rearrangement links TRBV10-3 to TRBJ1-2; TRBD1 aligns across 10 bases. With 7 bases clipped from V and 7 bases from J, the junction kept 9 bases outside the gene matches. The CDR3 is 14 amino acids. From germline, CDR1 is ENHRY and CDR2 SYGVKD. In DNA, the CDR3 is TGTGCCATCAAAGCGGGACAGGGGAAGGGTGGCTACACCTTC. It codes for CAIKAGQGKGGYTF.

The chain combines TRBV2 with TRBJ1-2, with D possibly matching TRBD1 (5 bases). Germline V gives CDR1 SNHLY, CDR2 FYNNEI. Trimming cost V 7 bases and J 4 bases, with 19 bases left between them. The CDR3 covers 15 residues. As DNA, the CDR3 is TGTGCCAGCAAGCTGTCGACAGACGGCTCCTATGGCTACACCTTC. Residues: CASKLSTDGSYGYTF. Combining the CDR3 with reference TRBV2 and TRBJ1-2 gives the whole variable domain EPEVTQTPSHQVTQMGQEVILRCVPISNHLYFYWYRQILGQKVEFLVSFYNNEISEKSEIFDDQFSVERPDGSNFTLKIRSTKLEDSAMYFCASKLSTDGSYGYTFGSGTRLTVV.

The V call is TRBV19, the J call TRBJ2-1; 13 positions match TRBD2. This CDR3 comprises 15 residues. V shed 6 bases, J shed 9 bases, and the junction held 8 bases outside the gene matches. Per germline, CDR1 LNHDA and CDR2 SQIVND (reference sequence). This CDR3 is CASRISGLAGAEQFF. Written as DNA, the CDR3 is TGTGCCAGTAGGATCTCCGGACTAGCGGGAGCTGAGCAGTTCTTC.

The rearrangement uses TRBV5-5 and TRBJ2-7; D remains unclear. This CDR3 is built from 14 residues. The germline V gene has CDR1 SGHKS and CDR2 YYEKEE (reference sequence). V lost 0 bases to trimming and J lost 0 bases, with 7 bases between them. The CDR3: CASSLEWGSYEQYF. The DNA of the CDR3 is TGTGCCAGCAGCTTGGAGTGGGGCTCCTACGAGCAGTACTTC.

V gene TRBV7-3 combines with J gene TRBJ1-4; no clear D. The V end lost 5 bases, the J end lost 8 bases, and 18 bases lay between the germline ends. The CDR3 is 15 residues long. Germline V gene lookup returns CDR1 SGHTA and CDR2 FQGTGA. CDR3 protein: CASSELYGGPEKLFF. CDR3 nucleotide sequence: TGTGCCAGCAGCGAACTCTACGGAGGGCCCGAAAAACTGTTTTTT.

This clone has just one count. The gene calls are TRBV5-4 and TRBJ2-7; TRBD1 is a possible D gene (6 bases). The V gene's germline CDR1 is SGHNT and CDR2 YYREEE (reference sequence). The V gene lost 7 bases and the J gene lost 0 bases, with 14 bases spanning the gap. The CDR3 contains 14 residues. The chain's CDR3 is CASRSGDYSYEQYF. CDR3 nucleotides: TGTGCCAGCCGGTCAGGGGATTACTCCTACGAGCAGTACTTC.

This chain joins TRBV13 and TRBJ2-1; TRBD2 aligns across 8 bases. V lost 6 bases to trimming and J lost 8 bases; unmatched junction nucleotides: 9. In germline, CDR1 is PRHDT, CDR2 FYEKMQ (reference sequence). This CDR3 has 14 residues. This CDR3 reads CASSFLGTRHEQFF. CDR3 DNA: TGTGCCAGCAGTTTTTTAGGGACTAGACATGAGCAGTTCTTC.